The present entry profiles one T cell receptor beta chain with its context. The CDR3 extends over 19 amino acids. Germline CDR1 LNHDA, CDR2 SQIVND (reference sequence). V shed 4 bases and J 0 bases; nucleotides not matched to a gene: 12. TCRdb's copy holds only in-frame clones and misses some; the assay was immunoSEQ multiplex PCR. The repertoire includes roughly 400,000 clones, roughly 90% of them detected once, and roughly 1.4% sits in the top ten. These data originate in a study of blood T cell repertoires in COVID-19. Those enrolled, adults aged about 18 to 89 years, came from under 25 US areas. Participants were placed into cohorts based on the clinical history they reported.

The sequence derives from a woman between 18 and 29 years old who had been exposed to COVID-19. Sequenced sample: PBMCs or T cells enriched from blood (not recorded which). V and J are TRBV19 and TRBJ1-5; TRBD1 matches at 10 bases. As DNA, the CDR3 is TGTGCCAGTAGTAAGGGACAGGGGCTTTTAATCTATAGCAATCAGCCCCAGCATTTT. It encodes CASSKGQGLLIYSNQPQHF. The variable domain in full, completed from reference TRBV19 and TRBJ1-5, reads DGGITQSPKYLFRKEGQNVTLSCEQNLNHDAMYWYRQDPGQGLRLIYYSQIVNDFQKGDIAEGYSVSREKKESFPLTVTSAQKNPTAFYLCASSKGQGLLIYSNQPQHFGDGTRLSIL.